The 14 T cell receptor beta chains listed next were all sequenced from one sample in a study of T cell repertoires in cytomegalovirus infection. One entry per CDR3 protein results from TCRdb running MiXCR on the reads. Of 85,000 to 130,000 distinct CDR3 sequences listed, 20% to 30% are singletons. The material sequenced was CD8+ T cells from PBMCs. The origin of the receptors is a human donor in good health (CMV status not recorded). Some clones in this sample may be carry-over from other donors' samples.

There are many counts of this clonotype. The chain carries TRBV7-9 and TRBJ2-2, with TRBD1 matching over 7 bases. With 5 bases clipped from V and 4 bases from J, the junction kept 13 bases outside the gene matches. CDR3 length: 17 residues. Germline-derived CDR1 and CDR2 are SEHNR and FQNEAQ (reference sequence). CDR3 loop: CASSLKTGQPLTGELFF. In DNA form, the CDR3 reads TGTGCCAGCAGCCTCAAGACGGGACAGCCGCTCACCGGGGAGCTGTTTTTT.

The chain couples TRBV20-1 to TRBJ1-1; D possibly corresponds to TRBD1 (5 bases). This CDR3 comprises 14 residues. Trimming pared 2 bases from V and 4 bases from J, leaving 14 bases between. Per germline, CDR1 DFQATT and CDR2 SNEGSKA (reference sequence). The DNA of the CDR3 is TGCAGTGCTAGACACGCCTGGGGGGGCACTGAAGCTTTCTTT. This gives the protein CSARHAWGGTEAFF.

The chain has TRBV7-8 and TRBJ1-1, with 10 nucleotides matching TRBD1. CDR3 length equals 17 residues. CDR1 and CDR2 (germline): SGHVS, FQNEAQ. The J segment lost 1 base and the V segment lost 5 bases, leaving 10 bases of the junction unmatched. CDR3 in amino acids: CASSLGQGVPKNTEAFF. CDR3 DNA: TGTGCCAGCAGCCTCGGACAGGGGGTACCAAAGAACACTGAAGCTTTCTTT. Full variable domain (outside the CDR3, taken from reference TRBV7-8 and TRBJ1-1): GAGVSQSPRYKVAKRGQDVALRCDPISGHVSLFWYQQALGQGPEFLTYFQNEAQLDKSGLPSDRFFAERPEGSVSTLKIQRTQQEDSAVYLCASSLGQGVPKNTEAFFGQGTRLTVV.

The genes are TRBV23-1 and TRBJ1-6, with D possibly being TRBD1 (5 bases). TRBV23-1 is an ORF, with its function uncertain. The CDR3 contains 16 residues. V lost 0 bases and J lost 6, with 12 bases in between. The CDR3 spells CASSQSGRDPNSPLHF. In DNA form, the CDR3 reads TGCGCCAGCAGTCAATCTGGCAGGGACCCTAATTCACCCCTCCACTTT.

This clonotype appeared a few times. The rearrangement joins TRBV30 to TRBJ2-5, with a weak D call TRBD1 (6 bases). CDR3 size: 15 residues. Germline V CDR1 and CDR2: GTSNPN, SVGIG (reference sequence). The V end lost 5 bases, the J end lost 5 bases, and 21 bases lay between the germline ends. The CDR3 nucleotides read TGTGCCTGGTGCGAGGGGGTTACACGCGGGGAGACCCAGTACTTC. It codes for CAWCEGVTRGETQYF.

V is TRBV6-6 and J is TRBJ2-7; D ambiguous. Germline V gene sequence: CDR1 MNHNY, CDR2 SVGAGI (reference sequence). The V end lost 0 bases, the J end lost 1 base, and 7 bases lay between the germline ends. The CDR3 is made up of 14 amino acids. DNA for the CDR3: TGTGCCAGCAGTTACTCAAGCGATTCCTACGAGCAGTACTTC. Protein product: CASSYSSDSYEQYF.

This clonotype has at least ten counts. The J gene is TRBJ2-1, the V gene TRBV4-3; 9 nucleotides align to TRBD1. The V gene end was trimmed by 0 bases and the J gene end by 6 bases; junction bases not matched to a gene: 9. Germline-derived CDR1 and CDR2 are LGHNA and YSLEER. The CDR3 runs 17 residues. The CDR3 bases are TGCGCCAGCAGCCAAGATCTTACGGGACAGGGAGGCAATGAGCAGTTCTTC. Translation gives CASSQDLTGQGGNEQFF.

In this sample, this clonotype turned up many times. The chain recombines TRBV6-6 with TRBJ2-2, with a possible D match to TRBD1 (6 bases). This CDR3 contains 15 residues. V gave up 4 bases and J gave up 5 bases, with 14 bases separating them. CDR1 and CDR2 from the germline V gene are MNHNY and SVGAGI (reference sequence). The CDR3 loop is CASSLQGSTTGELFF. CDR3 DNA sequence: TGTGCCAGCAGTTTACAGGGTTCAACGACCGGGGAGCTGTTTTTT.

This clonotype has at least ten counts. J is TRBJ2-7 and V is TRBV6-5; 8 positions match TRBD1. The CDR3 is 17 residues long. Germline assignment: CDR1 MNHEY and CDR2 SVGAGI. Germline trimming cut 0 bases from V and 5 bases from J; bases unmatched to any gene: 12. As DNA, the CDR3 is TGTGCCAGCAGTTACTCCATTGGACAGGGCCTCATGGACGAGCAGTACTTC. Protein product: CASSYSIGQGLMDEQYF.

The rearrangement uses TRBV11-3 and TRBJ2-5, with D perhaps TRBD1 or TRBD2 (5 bases each). Germline V gene sequence: CDR1 SGHNT, CDR2 YENEEA. The CDR3 runs 16 residues. Deletions cut 7 bases from V and 5 bases from J, with 23 bases between. The CDR3 region is CASTTSGPVVKETQYF. CDR3 DNA: TGTGCCAGCACCACGTCGGGGCCAGTGGTAAAGGAGACCCAGTACTTC.

The chain uses TRBV7-3 and TRBJ2-2, with D uncertain. Germline CDR1 SGHTA, CDR2 FQGTGA. This CDR3 comprises 12 residues. V was shortened by 5 bases and J by 6 bases, with 7 bases between the two germline ends. CDR3 sequence: CASSHTSGELFF. The DNA for the CDR3 is TGTGCCAGCAGCCATACCTCCGGGGAGCTGTTTTTT.

This clonotype has a count of ten or more. The genes are TRBV7-8 and TRBJ1-1, with 7 bases lining up with TRBD1. V gave up 4 bases and J gave up 4 bases; unmatched junction bases: 6. Per germline, CDR1 SGHVS and CDR2 FQNEAQ. This CDR3 is 14 amino acids long. DNA for the CDR3: TGTGCCAGCAGCTCCCGACAGGGTGGCACTGAAGCTTTCTTT. It encodes CASSSRQGGTEAFF.

This clonotype has ten or more counts. V and J are TRBV28 and TRBJ1-6, with 7 bases fitting TRBD1. V lost 3 bases to trimming and J lost 8 bases; unmatched junction nucleotides: 16. CDR1 and CDR2 (germline): MDHEN, SYDVKM. The CDR3 length is 18 residues. The CDR3 nucleotides are TGTGCCAGCAGTTTGAAGACAGGGCGAATGAGGTTGGATTCACCCCTCCACTTT. This gives the protein CASSLKTGRMRLDSPLHF.

The table lists this clonotype with a few counts. The chain is built from TRBV7-9 and TRBJ2-7; D possibly uses TRBD1 or TRBD2 (5 bases each). Deletions cut 4 bases from V and 7 bases from J, with 11 bases between. The V gene's germline CDR1 is SEHNR and CDR2 FQNEAQ (reference sequence). There are 12 residues in the CDR3. In nucleotides, the CDR3 is TGTGCCAGCAGCTCCCGGGGCGTGGAGCAGTACTTC. Protein sequence: CASSSRGVEQYF.